The sequence of this T cell receptor beta chain was determined in a study of OX40 agonist ivuxolimab in advanced cancers. Study-wide background: Patients received the agonistic anti-OX40 (CD134) antibody ivuxolimab. Mean age approximately 66 years, range 23 to 79; 82.7% male. Across the patients, intravenous ivuxolimab was delivered every 2 weeks at 0.01 to 10 mg/kg.

Repertoires were generated with immunoSEQ multiplex PCR, while TCRdb's copy carries only in-frame clones and drops some. The sample yields approximately 99,000 clones, 95% to 97% seen once. The V and J ends lost 5 bases and 14 bases respectively, with 13 bases between them. The CDR3 has 11 residues. The germline gives CDR1 MDHEN, CDR2 SYDVKM. Whole-study results and caveats: It was also the case that some nonresponders had low normalized T-cell clonal expansion.

A remark on this clone: Antigen: not known.

The rearrangement joins TRBV28 to TRBJ2-1; tentative D call: TRBD1 (6 bases). The sequence derives from an adult with an advanced solid tumor such as melanoma, head and neck, liver or kidney cancer. The source was CD4+ or CD8+ T cells sorted from blood, collected in a trial of the OX40 agonist ivuxolimab. The CDR3 reads CASSRTGPEFF. CDR3 nucleotides: TGTGCCAGCAGTCGAACAGGGCCCGAGTTCTTC. The full variable domain, with the rest looked up from reference TRBV28 and TRBJ2-1, is DVKVTQSSRYLVKRTGEKVFLECVQDMDHENMFWYRQDPGLGLRLIYFSYDVKMKEKGDIPEGYSVSREKKERFSLILESASTNQTSMYLCASSRTGPEFFGPGTRLTVL.